This T cell receptor (beta chain) was identified during a study of blood T cell repertoires in COVID-19. Study as a whole: Sites in the United States, Italy and Spain provided acute and convalescent COVID-19 samples.

Authors' processing steps: Amplification of reference gene primers provided the estimated nucleated cell counts. TCRdb keeps only in-frame clones here, not all; method: immunoSEQ multiplex PCR. V, J and clone size are those of that table, while D and trimming were read from the DNA. The table lists about 300,000 clones, around 90% of them singletons, with approximately 2% in the top ten. The CDR3 consists of 15 residues. V dropped 0 bases and J dropped 4; count of bases not matched to a gene: 4. Germline V CDR1 and CDR2: SGHDT, YYEEEE. Sequencing was performed on peripheral blood. The receptor's source is a young man with active or convalescent COVID-19. The chain joins TRBV5-6 to TRBJ2-1; 7 positions match TRBD1. This chain's CDR3 is CASSLGTGTYNEQFF. The CDR3, as DNA: TGTGCCAGCAGCTTGGGGACAGGTACTTACAATGAGCAGTTCTTC.